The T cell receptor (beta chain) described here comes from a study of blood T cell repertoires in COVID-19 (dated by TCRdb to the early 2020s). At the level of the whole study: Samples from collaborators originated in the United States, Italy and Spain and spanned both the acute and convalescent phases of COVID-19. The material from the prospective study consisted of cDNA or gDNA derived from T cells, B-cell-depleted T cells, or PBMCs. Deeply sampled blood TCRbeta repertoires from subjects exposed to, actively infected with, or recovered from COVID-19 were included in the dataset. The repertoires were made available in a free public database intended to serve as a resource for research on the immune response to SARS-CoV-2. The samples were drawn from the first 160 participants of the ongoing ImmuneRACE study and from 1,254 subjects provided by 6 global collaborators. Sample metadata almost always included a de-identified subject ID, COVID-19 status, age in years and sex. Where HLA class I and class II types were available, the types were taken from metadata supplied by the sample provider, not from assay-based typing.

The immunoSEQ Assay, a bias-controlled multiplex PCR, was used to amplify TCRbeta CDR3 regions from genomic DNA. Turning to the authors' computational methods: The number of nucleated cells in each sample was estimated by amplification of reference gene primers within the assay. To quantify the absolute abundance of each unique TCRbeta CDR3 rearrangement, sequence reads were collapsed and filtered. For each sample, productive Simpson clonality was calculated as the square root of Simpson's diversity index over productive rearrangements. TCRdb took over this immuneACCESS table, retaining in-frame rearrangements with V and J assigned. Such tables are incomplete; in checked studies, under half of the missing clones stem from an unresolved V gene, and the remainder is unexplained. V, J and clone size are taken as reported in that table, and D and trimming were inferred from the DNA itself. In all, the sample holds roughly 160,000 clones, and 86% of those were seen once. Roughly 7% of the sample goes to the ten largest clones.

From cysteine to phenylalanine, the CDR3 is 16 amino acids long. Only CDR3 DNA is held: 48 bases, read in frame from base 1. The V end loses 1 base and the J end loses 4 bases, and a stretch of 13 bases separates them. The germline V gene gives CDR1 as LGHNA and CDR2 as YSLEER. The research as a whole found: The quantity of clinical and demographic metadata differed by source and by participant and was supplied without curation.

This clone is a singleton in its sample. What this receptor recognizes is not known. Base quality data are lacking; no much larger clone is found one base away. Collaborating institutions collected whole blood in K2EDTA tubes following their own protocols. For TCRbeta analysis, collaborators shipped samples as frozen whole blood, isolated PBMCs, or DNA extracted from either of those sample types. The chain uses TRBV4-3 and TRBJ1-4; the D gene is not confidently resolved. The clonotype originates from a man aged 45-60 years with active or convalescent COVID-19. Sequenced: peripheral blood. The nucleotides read TGCGCCAGCAGCCAAGGGATGGGCACAATTAATGAAAAACTGTTTTTT. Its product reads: CASSQGMGTINEKLFF.